The 30 T cell receptor beta chains in this list originate from one sample, sequenced in a study of T cell repertoires in cytomegalovirus infection. MiXCR was run by TCRdb on the reads, yielding one entry per CDR3 protein. Of about 89,000 distinct CDR3 sequences listed, less than 30% are singletons. No antigens are known for them. This sample comprised CD8+ T cells from cultured PBMCs, obtained from culture after CMV antigen stimulation. The receptors here all came from a human donor in good health (CMV status not recorded). Some clones in this sample may be carry-over from other donors' samples.

V usage is TRBV7-8 and J usage is TRBJ2-3, with D possibly matching TRBD1 (6 bases). The germline V gene has CDR1 SGHVS and CDR2 FQNEAQ. The CDR3 covers 16 residues. Deletions cut 5 bases from V and 5 bases from J, with 20 bases between. The CDR3 DNA follows: TGTGCCAGCAGCGACGGGACACCGGCTCTCTTAGATACGCAGTATTTT. It is translated as CASSDGTPALLDTQYF. Drawing the rest from reference TRBV7-8 and TRBJ2-3, the complete variable domain is GAGVSQSPRYKVAKRGQDVALRCDPISGHVSLFWYQQALGQGPEFLTYFQNEAQLDKSGLPSDRFFAERPEGSVSTLKIQRTQQEDSAVYLCASSDGTPALLDTQYFGPGTRLTVL.

This clonotype was seen a few times. The chain couples TRBV10-3 to TRBJ2-3, with D perhaps TRBD2 (7 bases). The V end lost 3 bases, the J end lost 2 bases, and 12 bases lay between the germline ends. CDR1 and CDR2 from the germline V gene are ENHRY and SYGVKD. The CDR3 runs 15 residues. The CDR3 coding sequence is TGTGCCATCAGTGAAGGGGGGGCGGACACAGATACGCAGTATTTT. Translated: CAISEGGADTDTQYF.

This clonotype was seen more than once but under ten times. This rearrangement joins TRBV19 to TRBJ1-1; 9 bases line up with TRBD1. Germline-derived CDR1 and CDR2 are LNHDA and SQIVND (reference sequence). The CDR3 runs 13 residues. V was pared by 10 bases and J by 4 bases, with 7 bases of the junction left unmatched. The DNA for the CDR3 is TGTGCCATCCGGACAGGGGCGGGCACTGAAGCTTTCTTT. Its translation is CAIRTGAGTEAFF.

The CDR3 DNA sequence: TGTGCCAGCAGCTTAGCGGAGGGAGTAGATACGCAGTATTTT. Translating gives CASSLAEGVDTQYF. The rearrangement uses TRBV7-6 and TRBJ2-3; D might be TRBD2 (6 bases). Germline loops: CDR1 SGHVS, CDR2 FNYEAQ. V dropped 0 bases and J dropped 5 bases, with 9 bases sitting between them. The CDR3 is made up of 14 amino acids.

This clonotype was seen ten or more times. The chain is built from TRBV7-8 and TRBJ2-3; no clear D gene. V lost 1 base and J lost 3, with 20 bases in between. Germline CDR1 is SGHVS and CDR2 is FQNEAQ. The CDR3 runs to 18 residues. CDR3 in amino acids: CASSLGLGELLSTDTQYF. CDR3 nucleotides: TGTGCCAGCAGCTTAGGGCTAGGCGAACTATTATCTACAGATACGCAGTATTTT.

About this clonotype: A much bigger clone sits one base away, suggesting this may be a read error. The chain has TRBV5-1 and TRBJ1-1; D is uncertain. There are 14 residues in the CDR3. CDR1 and CDR2 (germline): SGHRS, YFSETQ. The V gene lost 2 bases and the J gene lost 0 bases, with 8 bases spanning the gap. In DNA, the CDR3 is TGCGCCAGCAGCTTTATAGCTATGAACACTGAAGCTTTCTTT. It is translated as CASSFIAMNTEAFF.

This clonotype was counted between two and nine times. The V gene is TRBV7-9, the J gene TRBJ2-1, with 10 bases identical to TRBD1. This CDR3 contains 13 residues. V trimming: 4 bases; J trimming: 8 bases; junction bases outside the gene matches: 2. CDR1 and CDR2 (germline): SEHNR, FQNEAQ (reference sequence). CDR3 sequence: CASSSDRGHEQFF. CDR3 nucleotide sequence: TGTGCCAGCAGCTCCGACAGGGGGCATGAGCAGTTCTTC.

The sample holds many counts of this clonotype. The chain has TRBV7-6 and TRBJ1-5; D is possibly TRBD1 (5 bases). CDR3 length equals 16 residues. The germline V and J ends were trimmed by 2 bases and 2 bases, with 13 bases remaining between them. CDR1 is SGHVS and CDR2 is FNYEAQ in the germline V gene. The CDR3, as DNA: TGTGCCAGCAGCTTAACTCTAGGGGATGGCAATCAGCCCCAGCATTTT. Translating gives CASSLTLGDGNQPQHF. Looking up the rest from reference TRBV7-6 and TRBJ1-5 gives the full variable domain: GAGVSQSPRYKVTKRGQDVALRCDPISGHVSLYWYRQALGQGPEFLTYFNYEAQQDKSGLPNDRFSAERPEGSISTLTIQRTEQRDSAMYRCASSLTLGDGNQPQHFGDGTRLSIL.

V gene TRBV20-1 combines with J gene TRBJ2-3; 7 bases match TRBD1. Germline V CDR1 and CDR2: DFQATT, SNEGSKA (reference sequence). CDR3 length equals 14 residues. V was clipped by 6 bases and J by 5 bases; unmatched bases: 11. The chain's CDR3 is CSANDRVWIDTQYF. CDR3 bases: TGCAGTGCAAACGACAGGGTTTGGATAGATACGCAGTATTTT.

The chain is built from TRBV15 and TRBJ1-3; D is unresolved. Germline loops: CDR1 LNHNV, CDR2 YYDKDF (reference sequence). The CDR3 contains 15 residues. V dropped 4 bases and J dropped 3 bases, with 13 bases sitting between them. The CDR3 loop is CATSKPQDDGNTIYF. The DNA for the CDR3 is TGTGCCACCAGCAAGCCTCAGGATGATGGAAACACCATATATTTT.

The chain employs TRBV6-1 and TRBJ2-1; tentative D call: TRBD1 (5 bases). The germline gives CDR1 MNHNS, CDR2 SASEGT. The CDR3 has 13 residues. V gave up 8 bases and J gave up 6 bases, with 14 bases separating them. Here the CDR3 reads CASHDIGANEQFF. In DNA, the CDR3 is TGTGCCAGCCACGACATAGGGGCCAATGAGCAGTTCTTC.

This clonotype was recorded many times. The rearrangement links TRBV4-2 to TRBJ1-1; D is unclear. This CDR3 is built from 14 residues. Germline CDR1 LGHNA, CDR2 YNFKEQ. V was trimmed by 0 bases and J by 5 bases, leaving 10 bases between them. CDR3 sequence (DNA): TGTGCCAGCAGCCAAGAGGATCTAGGTACTGAAGCTTTCTTT. It translates to CASSQEDLGTEAFF.

The chain is built from TRBV2 and TRBJ2-1; either TRBD1 or TRBD2 may fit D (5 bases each). The ends were cut back, 4 bases at V and 1 base at J, with 14 bases in the middle. The CDR3 totals 16 residues. The germline V gene encodes CDR1 SNHLY and CDR2 FYNNEI. The CDR3 nucleotides read TGTGCCAGCAGTGGGGGTAGGGACGGATCCTACAATGAGCAGTTCTTC. Translated: CASSGGRDGSYNEQFF.

This clonotype was detected only a few times. The V and J genes are TRBV7-9 and TRBJ1-1, with D possibly matching TRBD1 (6 bases). From germline, CDR1 is SEHNR and CDR2 FQNEAQ (reference sequence). V was pared by 0 bases and J by 7 bases, with 15 bases between. The CDR3 contains 15 residues. CDR3 sequence reads: CASSLANSGQNEAFF. The DNA for the CDR3 is TGTGCCAGCAGCTTAGCTAACAGCGGACAGAATGAAGCTTTCTTT.

This clonotype was counted at least ten times. The genes are TRBV6-6 and TRBJ2-1; D remains unclear. The CDR3 has 13 amino acids. Germline CDR1 and CDR2: MNHNY and SVGAGI (reference sequence). Trimming took off 0 bases at V and 7 bases at J, with 7 bases between the two ends. This CDR3 reads CASSYSETNEQFF. DNA of the CDR3: TGTGCCAGCAGTTACTCGGAGACTAATGAGCAGTTCTTC.

This clonotype was found a few times. The chain is built from TRBV5-6 and TRBJ2-7; 7 bases agree with TRBD1. The CDR3 runs to 14 residues. Trimming removed 4 bases from V and 2 bases from J; junction bases left unmatched: 6. Germline lookup yields CDR1 SGHDT and CDR2 YYEEEE. The CDR3 loop is CASSVRGQTYEQYF. CDR3 in DNA: TGTGCCAGCAGCGTTAGGGGACAGACCTACGAGCAGTACTTC.

A few counts support this clonotype. The DNA for the CDR3 is TGCAGTGCTAGCAGGGGTCCCTACGAGCAGTACTTC. Protein: CSASRGPYEQYF. The chain is built from TRBV20-1 and TRBJ2-7; maybe TRBD1 (6 bases). CDR3 length: 12 residues. From germline, CDR1 is DFQATT and CDR2 SNEGSKA (reference sequence). V lost 3 bases and J lost 2, with 8 bases in between.

This clonotype was detected only a few times. The gene calls are TRBV2 and TRBJ1-2, with D possibly being TRBD1 (5 bases). Germline V gene lookup returns CDR1 SNHLY and CDR2 FYNNEI. V was trimmed by 8 bases and J by 7 bases, leaving 11 bases between them. This CDR3 has 11 amino acids. Here the CDR3 DNA reads TGTGCCAGCCTCGGGGCCGGTGGCTACACCTTC. It translates to CASLGAGGYTF.

The CDR3 sequence is CASSLTGTGQETQYF. CDR3 in DNA: TGTGCCAGCAGCCTCACCGGGACAGGCCAGGAGACCCAGTACTTC. The chain joins TRBV7-9 to TRBJ2-5; 8 bases align to TRBD1. V shed 5 bases and J 5 bases; nucleotides not matched to a gene: 10. CDR1 and CDR2 (germline): SEHNR, FQNEAQ (reference sequence). The CDR3 loop spans 15 amino acids.

This clonotype has ten or more counts. This chain links TRBV7-8 with TRBJ2-7; D might be TRBD1 (5 bases). Looked up from germline, CDR1 is SGHVS and CDR2 is FQNEAQ. Trimming took 1 base from V and 2 from J, leaving 9 bases between them. The CDR3 runs to 14 residues. The CDR3 spells CASSLEAGPYEQYF. The CDR3 region has the DNA TGTGCCAGCAGCTTAGAGGCAGGGCCCTACGAGCAGTACTTC.

This chain joins TRBV6-5 and TRBJ1-1; D might be TRBD1 (6 bases). The V gene lost 6 bases and the J gene lost 6 bases, with 11 bases spanning the gap. Germline assignment: CDR1 MNHEY and CDR2 SVGAGI. The CDR3 has 12 amino acids. CDR3 coding DNA: TGTGCCAGCAGACCTGACAGGCCTGAAGCTTTCTTT. As protein: CASRPDRPEAFF.

This clonotype came up a few times. The chain joins TRBV10-3 to TRBJ2-2, with unresolved D. The germline CDR1 and CDR2 sequences are ENHRY and SYGVKD. Deletions cut 6 bases from V and 5 bases from J, with 13 bases between. The CDR3 has 14 amino acids. The CDR3 DNA is TGTGCCATCAGACCCGACTCAGGAACCGGGGAGCTGTTTTTT. It translates to CAIRPDSGTGELFF.

This clonotype was observed a few times. The rearrangement joins TRBV28 to TRBJ2-7; D is uncertain. The CDR3 totals 12 residues. Trimming cost V 3 bases and J 6 bases, with 9 bases left between them. Germline CDR1 reads MDHEN; CDR2 reads SYDVKM. CDR3 sequence reads: CASSFSQTEQYF. Here the CDR3 DNA reads TGTGCCAGCAGTTTTAGCCAGACCGAGCAGTACTTC.

Ten or more counts support this clonotype. The rearrangement links TRBV7-9 to TRBJ1-1; D gene unclear. The CDR3 covers 12 residues. Trimming took 6 bases from V and 3 from J, leaving 8 bases between them. CDR1 SEHNR and CDR2 FQNEAQ come from the germline V gene (reference sequence). The CDR3 sequence is CASSSMYTEAFF. As DNA, the CDR3 is TGTGCCAGCAGTTCCATGTACACTGAAGCTTTCTTT.

This chain joins TRBV27 and TRBJ2-5, with 10 nucleotides matching TRBD2. The V gene end was trimmed by 5 bases and the J gene end by 4 bases; junction bases not matched to a gene: 13. The CDR3 loop spans 17 amino acids. Germline V gene sequence: CDR1 MNHEY, CDR2 SMNVEV (reference sequence). The CDR3 region has the DNA TGTGCCAGCAGTAGGTTCGGGGGACTAGCGCTGGGAGAGACCCAGTACTTC. Its translation: CASSRFGGLALGETQYF.

This clonotype occurred a few times. The V gene is TRBV5-1, the J gene TRBJ2-7, with D possibly called TRBD1 or TRBD2 (7 bases each). This CDR3 comprises 16 residues. The V end was cut by 5 bases, the J end by 1 base, with 19 bases between. CDR1 is SGHRS, CDR2 YFSETQ, per germline. CDR3 amino acids: CASRFSSQGGSYEQYF. The CDR3 DNA sequence: TGCGCCAGCAGGTTCTCTTCGCAGGGGGGGTCCTACGAGCAGTACTTC. The whole variable domain, remainder taken from reference TRBV5-1 and TRBJ2-7, is KAGVTQTPRYLIKTRGQQVTLSCSPISGHRSVSWYQQTPGQGLQFLFEYFSETQRNKGNFPGRFSGRQFSNSRSEMNVSTLELGDSALYLCASRFSSQGGSYEQYFGPGTRLTVT.

The chain carries TRBV6-5 and TRBJ2-4, with 8 bases identical to TRBD1. The V gene's germline CDR1 is MNHEY and CDR2 SVGAGI. Trimming removed 5 bases from V and 2 bases from J; junction bases left unmatched: 11. The CDR3 consists of 17 residues. The CDR3 loop reads CASSGPDRGGTKNIQYF. CDR3 DNA sequence: TGTGCCAGCAGTGGCCCAGACAGGGGCGGAACCAAAAACATTCAGTACTTC.

This clonotype was counted ten times or more. The chain carries TRBV7-9 and TRBJ1-4, with 7 bases fitting TRBD1. CDR1 is SEHNR, CDR2 FQNEAQ, per germline (reference sequence). This CDR3 has 17 amino acids. V lost 7 bases, J lost 8 bases, and 19 bases stayed unmatched. CDR3 coding DNA: TGTGCCAGCAAAACCTCGACAGGGCTGAGCTTTGAAGAAAAACTGTTTTTT. Translation gives CASKTSTGLSFEEKLFF.

This clonotype showed up many times. This chain uses TRBV7-8 with TRBJ1-2; 7 bases are shared with TRBD1. The CDR3 loop spans 12 amino acids. The V gene end was trimmed by 5 bases and the J gene end by 8 bases; junction bases not matched to a gene: 5. Germline CDR1 and CDR2: SGHVS and FQNEAQ. In DNA form, the CDR3 reads TGTGCCAGCAGCAAGGGGGCTATCGGCTACACCTTC. This gives the protein CASSKGAIGYTF.

The chain is built from TRBV24-1 and TRBJ2-3; D not resolved. The CDR3 consists of 13 residues. Trimming pared 4 bases from V and 5 bases from J, leaving 9 bases between. From germline, CDR1 is KGHDR and CDR2 SFDVKD. CDR3 sequence: CATSEPTEDTQYF. Here the CDR3 DNA reads TGTGCCACCAGTGAACCGACTGAAGATACGCAGTATTTT.